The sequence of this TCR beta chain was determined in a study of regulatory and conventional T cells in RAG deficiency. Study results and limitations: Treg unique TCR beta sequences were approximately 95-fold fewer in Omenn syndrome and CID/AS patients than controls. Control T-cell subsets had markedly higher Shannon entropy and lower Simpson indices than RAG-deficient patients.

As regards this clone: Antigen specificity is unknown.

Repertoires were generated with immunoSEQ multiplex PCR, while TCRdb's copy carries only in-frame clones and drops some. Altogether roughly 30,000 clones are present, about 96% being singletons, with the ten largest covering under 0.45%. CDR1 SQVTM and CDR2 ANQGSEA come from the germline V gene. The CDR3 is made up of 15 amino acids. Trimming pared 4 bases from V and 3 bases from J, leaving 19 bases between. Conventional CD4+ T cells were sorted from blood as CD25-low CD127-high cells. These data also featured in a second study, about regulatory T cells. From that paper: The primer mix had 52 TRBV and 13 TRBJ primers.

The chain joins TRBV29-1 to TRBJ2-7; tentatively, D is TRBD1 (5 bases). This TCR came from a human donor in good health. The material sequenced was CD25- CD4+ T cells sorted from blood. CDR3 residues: CSVAQGASRFYEQYF. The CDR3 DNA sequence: TGCAGCGTTGCTCAAGGGGCCAGCCGTTTCTACGAGCAGTACTTC.